The next 2 T cell receptor beta chains were all read from a single sample in a study of circulating tumor DNA in untreated peripheral T-cell lymphoma. TCRdb's table, derived via immunoSEQ multiplex PCR, lists solely in-frame clones and lacks some. The sample lists thousands of clones; about three quarters were seen once. Sequences were obtained from tumor tissue. All receptors come from a human donor with peripheral T-cell lymphoma.

There are a few counts of this clone. This rearrangement joins TRBV18 to TRBJ1-4; 8 nucleotides match TRBD1. The CDR3 length is 13 residues. The germline CDR1 and CDR2 sequences are KGHSH and LQKENI. Trimming removed 3 bases from V and 7 bases from J; junction bases left unmatched: 1. The CDR3 region has the DNA TGTGCCAGCTCACCTGACAGGGGTGAAAAACTGTTTTTT. Translated: CASSPDRGEKLFF.

The chain couples TRBV6-8 to TRBJ1-2; weak D call: TRBD1 (5 bases). CDR3 length equals 16 residues. Per the germline V gene, CDR1 is MNHGY and CDR2 is SAAAGT. V lost 1 base and J lost 3, with 15 bases in between. CDR3 sequence (DNA): TGTGCCAGCAGTTACTTTCTCAGGGCATTGGACTATGGCTACACCTTC. This encodes CASSYFLRALDYGYTF.